These T cell receptor beta chains were read from a single sample in a study of OX40 agonist ivuxolimab in advanced cancers. This table comes from immunoSEQ multiplex PCR, and its TCRdb copy is limited to in-frame clones, with some not included. The sample records some 54,000 clones, 77% being singletons. The sample was CD4+ or CD8+ T cells sorted from blood, taken in a trial of the OX40 agonist ivuxolimab. These receptors were collected from an adult with an advanced solid tumor such as melanoma, head and neck, liver or kidney cancer. CDR3s include the opening cysteine and the closing phenylalanine or tryptophan. The D gene is left open where the match is weak. Size is omitted from some rows. Given values are once, few, many or a class for expanded clones.

NA,TRBV4-3,NA,15,TRBJ1-6,TGCGCCAGCAGCCAAGAAAAAAGAGAGAATTCACCCCTTCACTTT,CASSQEKRENSPLHF
NA,TRBV6-5,NA,13,TRBJ1-2,TGTGCCAGCCTCAGGGGAGAAGGAGGTGGCTACACCTTC,CASLRGEGGGYTF
NA,TRBV7-9,few,14,TRBJ2-2,TGTGCCAGCCGGAATGACGGGAACACCGGGGAGCTGTTTTTT,CASRNDGNTGELFF
NA,TRBV7-8,NA,14,TRBJ1-6,TGTGCCAGCAGCTTAGCATTAGGGAATTCACCCCTCCACTTT,CASSLALGNSPLHF
NA,TRBV4-1,NA,15,TRBJ2-3,TGCGCCAGCAGCCCCACGGGGTTGGGGACAGATACGCAGTATTTT,CASSPTGLGTDTQYF
NA,TRBV6-5,NA,15,TRBJ1-3,TGTGCCAGCAGTTATACCTCAGGCTCTGGAAACACCATATATTTT,CASSYTSGSGNTIYF
NA,TRBV28,NA,18,TRBJ2-1,TGTGCCAGCAGTTTGTTCCGAGGCCAGGGCCACTCCTACAATGAGCAGTTCTTC,CASSLFRGQGHSYNEQFF
NA,TRBV5-1,NA,14,TRBJ2-2,TGCGCCAGCAGCTTGGCTGCAAACACCGGGGAGCTGTTTTTT,CASSLAANTGELFF
NA,TRBV6-1,NA,15,TRBJ2-5,TGTGCCAGCAGTGCCGTACCGGGACGAGGGGAGACCCAGTACTTC,CASSAVPGRGETQYF
TRBD1,TRBV9,few,15,TRBJ1-5,TGTGCCAGCAGCGTAGCAGGACAGGGGGATCAGCCCCAGCATTTT,CASSVAGQGDQPQHF
NA,TRBV28,NA,16,TRBJ1-3,TGTGCCAGCAGTCCCAGAGGGGGGAAGAGGGGAGACACCATATATTTT,CASSPRGGKRGDTIYF
NA,TRBV6-5,NA,16,TRBJ1-5,TGTGCCAGCAGTTACTCCTTACCCAGGCGGGGCCAGCCCCAGCATTTT,CASSYSLPRRGQPQHF
NA,TRBV18,NA,16,TRBJ2-1,TGTGCCAGCTCACCACCGGGAGGTCTCTTAAACAATGAGCAGTTCTTC,CASSPPGGLLNNEQFF
NA,TRBV6-5,NA,13,TRBJ2-7,TGTGCCAGCACCGAAACCAACTCCTACGAGCAGTACTTC,CASTETNSYEQYF
NA,TRBV5-8,NA,15,TRBJ2-1,TGTGCCAGCAGCTTGAGGGGGGGCTCCTACAATGAGCAGTTCTTC,CASSLRGGSYNEQFF
NA,TRBV6-5,NA,15,TRBJ2-1,TGTGCCAGCAGTCGCCGGATAGGAGCCTACAATGAGCAGTTCTTC,CASSRRIGAYNEQFF
TRBD2,TRBV6-6,once,15,TRBJ2-2,TGTGCCAGCAGTAATAGCGGGAGTGGGTCCGGGGAGCTGTTTTTT,CASSNSGSGSGELFF
TRBD2,TRBV2,NA,15,TRBJ2-2,TGTGCCAGCAGCCCTAGCGGGGGGCCCACCGGGGAGCTGTTTTTT,CASSPSGGPTGELFF
NA,TRBV2,medium-sized,12,TRBJ2-5,TGTGCCAGCAGTGGACAAACCGAGACCCAGTACTTC,CASSGQTETQYF
TRBD1,TRBV11-2,NA,14,TRBJ1-4,TGTGCCAGCAGCCTACAGGGGTCCAATGAAAAACTGTTTTTT,CASSLQGSNEKLFF
TRBD1,TRBV9,NA,16,TRBJ2-7,TGTGCCAGCAGCGCATATGGACAGGGGGCGCCCTACGAGCAGTACTTC,CASSAYGQGAPYEQYF
NA,TRBV2,NA,13,TRBJ1-1,TGTGCCAGCACGAAGGGGACTAGTACTGAAGCTTTCTTT,CASTKGTSTEAFF
TRBD1,TRBV28,NA,17,TRBJ2-7,TGTGCCAGCAGTTACCACCTTCCTGGGACAGGGGACTACGAGCAGTACTTC,CASSYHLPGTGDYEQYF
NA,TRBV11-2,NA,17,TRBJ2-7,TGTGCCAGCAGCTTAGGATTAGGGGGGGGAATCTCCTACGAGCAGTACTTC,CASSLGLGGGISYEQYF
TRBD1,TRBV5-5,NA,16,TRBJ1-1,TGTGCCAGCAGCCAAAGGGACAGGGGTGGTGGCACTGAAGCTTTCTTT,CASSQRDRGGGTEAFF
NA,TRBV29-1,NA,12,TRBJ2-7,TGCAGCGTTGGGAGGACTTGGTACGAGCAGTACTTC,CSVGRTWYEQYF
NA,TRBV9,NA,12,TRBJ2-1,TGTGCCAGCAGCGCCGGAGACAATGAGCAGTTCTTC,CASSAGDNEQFF
TRBD1,TRBV7-2,NA,14,TRBJ1-5,TGTGCCAGCAGCCGGGACAGGGGGAATCAGCCCCAGCATTTT,CASSRDRGNQPQHF
NA,TRBV10-2,NA,15,TRBJ2-3,TGCGCCAGCAGTGAGTCGCTGGCTAGCGCAGATACGCAGTATTTT,CASSESLASADTQYF
NA,TRBV19,NA,13,TRBJ1-2,TGTGCCAGTAGTATGACGGCCAACTATGGCTACACCTTC,CASSMTANYGYTF
NA,TRBV6-5,NA,13,TRBJ2-2,TGTGCCAGCAGCCCTATGGGATTCGGGGAGCTGTTTTTT,CASSPMGFGELFF
TRBD2,TRBV7-6,few,17,TRBJ2-1,TGTGCCAGCAGCTCTCGGGGGCTAGCGGGAGGAGGCAATGAGCAGTTCTTC,CASSSRGLAGGGNEQFF
TRBD2,TRBV5-4,few,14,TRBJ2-5,TGTGCCAGCAGCTCACGACTAGCGAGAGAGACCCAGTACTTC,CASSSRLARETQYF
NA,TRBV28,NA,13,TRBJ2-2,TGTGCCAGCACCCCCAGTGGACCCGGGGAGCTGTTTTTT,CASTPSGPGELFF
NA,TRBV7-2,NA,16,TRBJ2-3,TGTGCCAGCAGCGCGACCGGGACTTCGACCACAGATACGCAGTATTTT,CASSATGTSTTDTQYF
NA,TRBV13,NA,16,TRBJ1-2,TGTGCCAGCAGCTTAGTGACAGCCTCCGGACTCTATTTACGCACCTTC,CASSLVTASGLYLRTF
NA,TRBV7-2,NA,15,TRBJ2-1,TGTGCCAGCAGCTCCGGGGGGCTCTCCTACAATGAGCAGTTCTTC,CASSSGGLSYNEQFF
NA,TRBV7-2,NA,14,TRBJ1-4,TGTGCCAGCAGCTTACAAACAGGTGGAGAAAAACTGTTTTTT,CASSLQTGGEKLFF
TRBD2,TRBV9,NA,13,TRBJ2-3,TGTGCCAGCAGCCCCTTGGGAGCGGGGGATAATTATTTT,CASSPLGAGDNYF
NA,TRBV5-1,once,14,TRBJ2-7,TGCGCCAGCGCCCGCGCCGGGACGATCGACGAGCAGTACTTC,CASARAGTIDEQYF
NA,TRBV6-5,NA,14,TRBJ2-2,TGTGCCAGCAGTCCCCTCGGGAACACCGGGGAGCTGTTTTTT,CASSPLGNTGELFF
NA,TRBV28,many,12,TRBJ1-2,TGTGCCAGCAGGGACTCTAACTATGGCTACACCTTC,CASRDSNYGYTF
NA,TRBV5-4,NA,14,TRBJ2-7,TGTGCCAGCAGCTTCCGGACAGATCCCTACGAGCAGTACTTC,CASSFRTDPYEQYF
TRBD2,TRBV9,NA,19,TRBJ2-1,TGTGCCAGCAGCGTAGCTGGGGAGGTAGGACTAGCGGCCTACAATGAGCAGTTCTTC,CASSVAGEVGLAAYNEQFF
TRBD1,TRBV5-1,NA,15,TRBJ1-4,TGCGCCAGCAGCGGCGGACAGGGATGGAATGAAAAACTGTTTTTT,CASSGGQGWNEKLFF
NA,TRBV2,many,11,TRBJ2-2,TGTGCCAGCAATGAGGTCGGGGAGCTGTTTTTT,CASNEVGELFF
TRBD2,TRBV4-2,few,18,TRBJ2-1,TGTGCCAGCAGCCAAGTAGGTTCTAGCGGGACCCTTCACAATGAGCAGTTCTTC,CASSQVGSSGTLHNEQFF
TRBD2,TRBV18,NA,19,TRBJ2-3,TGTGCCAGCTCCCAGAGACGGACTAGCGGTGTGTCTAGCACAGATACGCAGTATTTT,CASSQRRTSGVSSTDTQYF
NA,TRBV7-3,NA,13,TRBJ2-5,TGTGCCAGCAGCGGAACAGTCCAAGAGACCCAGTACTTC,CASSGTVQETQYF
NA,TRBV7-9,few,12,TRBJ2-1,TGTGCCAGCAGCTTTCAGACCAATGAGCAGTTCTTC,CASSFQTNEQFF
NA,TRBV7-9,once,16,TRBJ2-2,TGTGCCAGCAGCTTTAGGACTGTCGCGAACACCGGGGAGCTGTTTTTT,CASSFRTVANTGELFF
TRBD1,TRBV28,NA,15,TRBJ1-5,TGTGCCAGCAGTTTCGGCAGGGGGCGTAGTCAGCCCCAGCATTTT,CASSFGRGRSQPQHF
NA,TRBV2,NA,14,TRBJ2-2,TGTGCCAGCAAAGACGGGGCGAGCACCGGGGAGCTGTTTTTT,CASKDGASTGELFF
TRBD1,TRBV6-5,NA,14,TRBJ1-2,TGTGCCAGCAGTGGCTGGGACAGGGGACATGGCTACACCTTC,CASSGWDRGHGYTF
TRBD1,TRBV2,NA,14,TRBJ1-6,TGTGCCAGCATAACACAGGGGGCTAGTTCACCCCTCCACTTT,CASITQGASSPLHF